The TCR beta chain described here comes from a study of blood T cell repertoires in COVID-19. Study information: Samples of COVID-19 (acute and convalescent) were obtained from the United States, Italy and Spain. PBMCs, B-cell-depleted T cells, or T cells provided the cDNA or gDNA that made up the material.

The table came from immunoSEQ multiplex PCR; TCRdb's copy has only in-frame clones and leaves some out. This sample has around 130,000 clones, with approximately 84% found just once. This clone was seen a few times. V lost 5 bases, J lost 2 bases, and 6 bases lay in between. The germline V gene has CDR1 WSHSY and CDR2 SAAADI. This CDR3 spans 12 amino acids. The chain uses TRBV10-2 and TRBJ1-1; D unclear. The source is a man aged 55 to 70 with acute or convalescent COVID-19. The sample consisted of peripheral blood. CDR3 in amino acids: CASSIGNTEAFF. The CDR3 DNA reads TGCGCCAGCAGTATCGGTAACACTGAAGCTTTCTTT.